This TCR beta chain was found in a study of control samples from healthy donors and cancer patients. This clone has more than one count but fewer than ten. TCRdb keeps only in-frame clones here, not all; method: immunoSEQ multiplex PCR. Counted here are about 410,000 clones, around 90% occurring once; the ten biggest clones make up approximately 6.3%. V lost 4 bases, J lost 4 bases, and 6 bases stayed unmatched. Germline assignment: CDR1 LGHNA and CDR2 YSLEER. This CDR3 region has 14 residues. The receptor comes from a man between 40 and 49 years old with head and neck cancer. The chain joins TRBV4-3 to TRBJ1-2; 7 nucleotides line up with TRBD1. Material: PBMCs. The CDR3 region has the DNA TGCGCCAGCAGCCGCGACAGGGCCAGCTATGGCTACACCTTC. Translated: CASSRDRASYGYTF.